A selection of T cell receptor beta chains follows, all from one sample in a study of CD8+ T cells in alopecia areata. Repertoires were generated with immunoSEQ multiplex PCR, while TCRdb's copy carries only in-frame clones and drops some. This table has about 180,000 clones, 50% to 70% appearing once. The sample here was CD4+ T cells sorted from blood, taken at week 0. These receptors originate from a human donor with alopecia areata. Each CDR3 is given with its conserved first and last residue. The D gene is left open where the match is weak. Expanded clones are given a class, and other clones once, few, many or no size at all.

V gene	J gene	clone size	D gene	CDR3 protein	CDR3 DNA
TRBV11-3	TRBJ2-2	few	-	CASSHQARAGELFF	TGTGCCAGCAGCCATCAGGCAAGGGCCGGGGAGCTGTTTTTT
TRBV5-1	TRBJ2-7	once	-	CASSFTTPYEQYF	TGCGCCAGCAGCTTCACCACCCCCTACGAGCAGTACTTC
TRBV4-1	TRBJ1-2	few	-	CASSQDRGWGYTF	TGCGCCAGCAGCCAAGATCGGGGTTGGGGCTACACCTTC
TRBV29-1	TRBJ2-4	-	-	CSVRVGDKNIQYF	TGCAGCGTACGGGTGGGAGACAAAAACATTCAGTACTTC
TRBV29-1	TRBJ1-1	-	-	CSVGGRANTEAFF	TGCAGCGTTGGTGGCAGGGCGAACACTGAAGCTTTCTTT
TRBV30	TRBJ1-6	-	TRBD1	CASTDRGNSPLHF	TGTGCCTCCACGGACAGGGGGAATTCACCCCTCCACTTT
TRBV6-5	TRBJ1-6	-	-	CASSFQGRSPLHF	TGTGCCAGCAGCTTTCAGGGGCGTTCACCCCTCCACTTT
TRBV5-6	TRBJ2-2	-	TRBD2	CASNGLASRTGELFF	TGTGCCAGCAATGGACTAGCGAGTCGCACCGGGGAGCTGTTTTTT
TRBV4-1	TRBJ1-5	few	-	CASSPRQGDQPQHF	TGCGCCAGCAGCCCGAGGCAGGGCGATCAGCCCCAGCATTTT
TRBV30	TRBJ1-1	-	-	CAWSIGTAGDTEAFF	TGTGCCTGGAGTATAGGGACGGCGGGGGACACTGAAGCTTTCTTT
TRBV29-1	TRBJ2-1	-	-	CSTDGQGTDEQFF	TGCAGCACCGACGGCCAGGGTACGGATGAGCAGTTCTTC
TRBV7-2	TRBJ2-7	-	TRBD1	CASSSRTGGAHEQYF	TGTGCCAGCAGCTCTAGGACAGGGGGCGCCCACGAGCAGTACTTC
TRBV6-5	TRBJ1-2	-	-	CASSYGTGTFGGYTF	TGTGCCAGCAGTTACGGCACGGGGACCTTTGGAGGCTACACCTTC
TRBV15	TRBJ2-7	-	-	CATSRDRGQYEQYF	TGTGCCACCAGCAGAGATCGCGGACAGTACGAGCAGTACTTC
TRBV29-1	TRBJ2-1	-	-	CSVEGRPPNEQFF	TGCAGCGTTGAGGGCCGACCTCCCAATGAGCAGTTCTTC
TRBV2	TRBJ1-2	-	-	CAEIRGVGGYTF	TGTGCCGAGATACGCGGGGTAGGGGGCTACACCTTC
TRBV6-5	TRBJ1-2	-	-	CASSRGPNYGYTF	TGTGCCAGCAGTAGGGGTCCTAACTATGGCTACACCTTC
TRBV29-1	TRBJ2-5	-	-	CSAIGLGETQYF	TGCAGCGCCATCGGACTGGGGGAGACCCAGTACTTC
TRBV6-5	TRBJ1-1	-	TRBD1	CASRVTGAGTEAFF	TGTGCCAGCAGGGTGACAGGGGCGGGGACTGAAGCTTTCTTT
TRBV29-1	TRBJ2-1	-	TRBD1	CSAGGTGESYNEQFF	TGCAGCGCCGGAGGGACAGGGGAGTCCTACAATGAGCAGTTCTTC
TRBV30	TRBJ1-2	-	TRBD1	CAWTPDRGYGYTF	TGTGCCTGGACCCCCGACAGGGGATATGGCTACACCTTC
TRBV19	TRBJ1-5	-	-	CATTDYSNQPQHF	TGTGCCACCACAGATTATAGCAATCAGCCCCAGCATTTT
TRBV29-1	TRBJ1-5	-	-	CSVVLGKDQPQHF	TGCAGCGTTGTGTTGGGGAAGGATCAGCCCCAGCATTTT
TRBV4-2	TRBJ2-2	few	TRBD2	CASSLTSGGPGELFF	TGTGCCAGCAGCCTGACTAGCGGAGGACCGGGGGAGCTGTTTTTT
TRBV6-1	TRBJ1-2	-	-	CASSEAGDGYTF	TGTGCCAGCAGTGAGGCAGGGGATGGCTACACCTTC
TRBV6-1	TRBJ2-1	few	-	CASSENLGSYNEQFF	TGTGCCAGCAGTGAAAATCTAGGCTCCTACAATGAGCAGTTCTTC
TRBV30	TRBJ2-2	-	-	CAWGLNTGELFF	TGTGCCTGGGGGCTGAACACCGGGGAGCTGTTTTTT
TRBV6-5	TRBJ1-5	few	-	CASSLGGVYSNQPQHF	TGTGCCAGCAGTTTAGGCGGGGTATATAGCAATCAGCCCCAGCATTTT
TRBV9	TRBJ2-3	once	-	CASSVAGRGVADTQYF	TGTGCCAGCAGCGTAGCGGGGCGCGGGGTTGCAGATACGCAGTATTTT
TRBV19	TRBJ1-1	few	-	CASRNTEAFF	TGTGCCAGTAGAAACACTGAAGCTTTCTTT
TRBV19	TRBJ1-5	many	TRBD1	CASSITGDRQPQHF	TGTGCCAGTAGTATTACAGGGGATCGGCAGCCCCAGCATTTT
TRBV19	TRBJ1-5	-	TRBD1	CASSSTTGVTSNQPQHF	TGTGCCAGTAGTTCCACTACAGGGGTTACTAGCAATCAGCCCCAGCATTTT
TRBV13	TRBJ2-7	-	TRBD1	CASSPRTGTYEQYF	TGTGCCAGCAGCCCACGGACAGGGACCTACGAGCAGTACTTC
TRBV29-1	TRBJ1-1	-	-	CSVPPGGRNTEAFF	TGCAGCGTTCCCCCTGGGGGAAGGAACACTGAAGCTTTCTTT
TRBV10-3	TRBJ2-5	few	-	CAISESRTEETQYF	TGTGCCATCAGTGAGTCTAGGACAGAAGAGACCCAGTACTTC
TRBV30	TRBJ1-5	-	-	CAWSRRVGGGAQPQHF	TGTGCCTGGAGTCGTCGTGTCGGAGGGGGGGCTCAGCCCCAGCATTTT
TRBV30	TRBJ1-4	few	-	CAWSFGSGGEKLFF	TGTGCCTGGAGTTTCGGGTCTGGAGGTGAAAAACTGTTTTTT
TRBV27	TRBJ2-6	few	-	CASSFEASGANVLTF	TGTGCCAGCAGTTTCGAAGCCTCTGGGGCCAACGTCCTGACTTTC
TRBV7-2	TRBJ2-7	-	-	CASSPRYEQYF	TGTGCCAGCAGCCCAAGGTACGAGCAGTACTTC
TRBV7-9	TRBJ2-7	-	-	CASSLGQGGLYEQYF	TGTGCCAGCAGCTTAGGACAGGGAGGTTTATACGAGCAGTACTTC
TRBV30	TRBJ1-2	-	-	CAWSQGGEYGYTF	TGTGCCTGGAGTCAGGGCGGAGAGTATGGCTACACCTTC